This T cell receptor beta chain comes out of a study of CXCR3-negative and CXCR3-positive naive CD8 T cells. Subsets of CD8+ T cells were each sorted in triplicate at 270,000 or so cells apiece. The CDR3 spans 19 residues. Germline values: CDR1 MGHRA, CDR2 YSYEKL. Points from the study as a whole: TRBV-TRBJ usage was alike in naive CXCR3-negative and CXCR3-positive cells but differed in memory cells.

The authors made the TRB cDNA libraries by 5' RACE using UMI labels. TCRdb reprocessed the 5' RACE reads and stores each CDR3 protein as one record, lacking DNA. The sample yields about 120,000 distinct CDR3 sequences, of which the top ten take up approximately 0.29%. For this clonotype: Its matching antigen is unknown.

The TCR comes from a human donor in good health. Some clones in this sample may be carry-over from other donors' samples. The source material was naive CXCR3- CD8+ T cells from blood. Subset noted: CD45RO-CCR7+CD27+CD95- naive CD8+ T cells lacking CXCR3 (TNR3-). This sequence joins TRBV4-1 and TRBJ2-7; TCRdb lists TRBD2, though no DNA is available to test this call. The CDR3 is CASSQAPGVAGGPSYEQYF.